These 10 T cell receptor beta chains were all obtained from the same sample, sequenced in a study of blood T cell repertoires in COVID-19. The table came from immunoSEQ multiplex PCR; TCRdb's copy has only in-frame clones and leaves some out. The sample has some 58,000 clones, around 86% seen once. Sequences were obtained from peripheral blood. These receptors originate from a man aged 35 to 55 with acute or convalescent COVID-19.

The V call is TRBV19, the J call TRBJ2-3; perhaps TRBD1 as D (6 bases). The CDR3 is 13 amino acids. V was trimmed by 6 bases and J by 4 bases, leaving 11 bases between them. The V gene's germline CDR1 is LNHDA and CDR2 SQIVND (reference sequence). The CDR3 bases are TGTGCCAGTAGCCCCCCAGGGGCAGATACGCAGTATTTT. Its protein is CASSPPGADTQYF.

The chain employs TRBV3-1 (or the pseudogene TRBV3-2) and TRBJ2-4; 10 bases match TRBD1. The CDR3 runs to 15 residues. CDR1 and CDR2 (germline): LGHDT, YNNKEL (reference sequence). Trimming removed 1 base from V and 4 bases from J; junction bases left unmatched: 1. Written as DNA, the CDR3 is TGTGCCAGCAGCCAAGTGGACAGGGGGAAAAACATTCAGTACTTC. It yields the protein CASSQVDRGKNIQYF.

This clone was observed once. The V call is TRBV10-3, the J call TRBJ2-1, with a weak D call TRBD2 (5 bases). From germline, CDR1 is ENHRY and CDR2 SYGVKD. The CDR3 covers 12 residues. V lost 4 bases and J lost 7, with 8 bases in between. As DNA, the CDR3 is TGTGCCATCAGTGGGACTGCAAATGAGCAGTTCTTC. Its protein product is CAISGTANEQFF.

The chain is built from TRBV15 and TRBJ1-2; D gene ambiguous. This CDR3 is built from 16 residues. The V gene lost 0 bases and the J gene lost 5 bases, with 16 bases spanning the gap. Germline V gene lookup returns CDR1 LNHNV and CDR2 YYDKDF (reference sequence). As DNA, the CDR3 is TGTGCCACCAGCAGAGATGGGGAGGGCGGGAGATATGGCTACACCTTC. Residues: CATSRDGEGGRYGYTF.

J is TRBJ1-4 and V is TRBV30, with D possibly being TRBD1 (5 bases). Germline assignment: CDR1 GTSNPN and CDR2 SVGIG (reference sequence). This CDR3 contains 13 residues. V lost 4 bases and J lost 8, with 14 bases in between. The CDR3 DNA reads TGTGCCTGGAAAACCCCCCGGGGGGAAAAACTGTTTTTT. Its protein is CAWKTPRGEKLFF. The full variable domain, its missing parts supplied by reference TRBV30 and TRBJ1-4, is SQTIHQWPATLVQPVGSPLSLECTVEGTSNPNLYWYRQAAGRGLQLLFYSVGIGQISSEVPQNLSASRPQDRQFILSSKKLLLSDSGFYLCAWKTPRGEKLFFGSGTQLSVL.

The rearrangement uses TRBV2 and TRBJ1-1, with D maybe TRBD1 (6 bases). In germline, CDR1 is SNHLY, CDR2 FYNNEI. The length of the CDR3 is 13 residues. The V gene lost 11 bases and the J gene lost 0 bases, with 13 bases spanning the gap. The DNA for the CDR3 is TGTGCCGGACTGACAGGAATGAACACTGAAGCTTTCTTT. Its translation is CAGLTGMNTEAFF.

The chain recombines TRBV13 with TRBJ2-3; the match to TRBD2 covers 15 bases. Germline V gene sequence: CDR1 PRHDT, CDR2 FYEKMQ (reference sequence). The CDR3 extends over 14 amino acids. V gave up 5 bases and J gave up 9 bases; unmatched junction bases: 3. The CDR3 here is CASSNGLAGGTQYF. The CDR3 DNA reads TGTGCCAGCAGCAACGGACTAGCGGGGGGGACGCAGTATTTT.

The chain combines TRBV24-1 with TRBJ2-5, with TRBD2 identical over 11 bases. Per germline, CDR1 KGHDR and CDR2 SFDVKD. Germline trimming cut 3 bases from V and 3 bases from J; bases unmatched to any gene: 2. The length of the CDR3 is 15 residues. The CDR3 nucleotides read TGTGCCACCAGTGATCCGGGACTAGCGGAAGAGACCCAGTACTTC. Its translation: CATSDPGLAEETQYF.

The rearrangement joins TRBV11-1 to TRBJ2-5, with 7 bases matching TRBD2. Losses at the gene ends were 0 bases for V and 3 bases for J; bases not matched to a gene: 10. This CDR3 comprises 17 residues. Germline CDR1 reads SGHAT; CDR2 reads FQDESV (reference sequence). The chain's CDR3 is CASSLARGTSQEETQYF. CDR3 nucleotides: TGTGCCAGCAGCTTAGCGCGGGGGACCTCCCAGGAAGAGACCCAGTACTTC.

The chain joins TRBV5-1 to TRBJ1-1, with 11 bases identical to TRBD1. Looked up from germline, CDR1 is SGHRS and CDR2 is YFSETQ. With V trimmed by 1 base and J by 4 bases, 6 bases remained unmatched. The CDR3 has 16 amino acids. The CDR3 is CASSLTGTGGFTEAFF. The DNA of the CDR3 is TGCGCCAGCAGCTTGACCGGGACAGGGGGATTCACTGAAGCTTTCTTT.